What follows are 17 T cell receptor beta chains derived from one specimen sequenced in a study of PD-1 blockade in classical Hodgkin lymphoma. Every patient relapsed after autologous stem cell transplantation, and brentuximab vedotin exposure varied. TCRdb keeps only in-frame clones here, not all; method: immunoSEQ multiplex PCR. The sample has some 20,000 clones, over 60% seen once. The sample was peripheral blood mononuclear cells (PBMCs), taken at baseline. These receptors were obtained from a human donor with classical Hodgkin lymphoma.

To note about this clone: Other DNA sequences in this sample translate to the same CDR3. The rearrangement joins TRBV19 to TRBJ2-1, with D perhaps matching TRBD2 (6 bases). The V end lost 6 bases, the J end lost 10 bases, and 13 bases lay between the germline ends. This CDR3 contains 12 residues. Germline V gene lookup returns CDR1 LNHDA and CDR2 SQIVND (reference sequence). CDR3 DNA sequence: TGTGCCAGTAGCCTCCTGAGCGGGGAGCAGTTCTTC. It specifies CASSLLSGEQFF.

This chain connects TRBV2 to TRBJ2-3, with 8 bases matching TRBD1. V was pared by 11 bases and J by 2 bases, with 6 bases of the junction left unmatched. The V gene's germline CDR1 is SNHLY and CDR2 FYNNEI. The CDR3 contains 13 residues. The CDR3 bases are TGTGCCGGGGGACAGGATCTCACAGATACGCAGTATTTT. Protein: CAGGQDLTDTQYF.

The genes are TRBV5-4 and TRBJ1-1; D is ambiguous. The CDR3 sequence is 15 residues long. The germline CDR1 and CDR2 sequences are SGHNT and YYREEE (reference sequence). V was shortened by 4 bases and J by 0 bases, with 13 bases between the two germline ends. CDR3 residues: CASSPGGHLNTEAFF. CDR3 in DNA: TGTGCCAGCAGCCCCGGAGGGCATTTGAACACTGAAGCTTTCTTT.

The DNA for the CDR3 is TGTGCCAGCAGCTTCAACCTACTGAACACTGAAGCTTTCTTT. Its translation: CASSFNLLNTEAFF. V is TRBV19 and J is TRBJ1-1; D call uncertain. V lost 9 bases and J lost 0, with 14 bases in between. CDR1 LNHDA and CDR2 SQIVND come from the germline V gene (reference sequence). The CDR3 is 14 amino acids. The variable domain in full, with the rest retrieved from reference TRBV19 and TRBJ1-1, is DGGITQSPKYLFRKEGQNVTLSCEQNLNHDAMYWYRQDPGQGLRLIYYSQIVNDFQKGDIAEGYSVSREKKESFPLTVTSAQKNPTAFYLCASSFNLLNTEAFFGQGTRLTVV.

This clone has ten or more counts. The V and J genes are TRBV9 and TRBJ2-3; weak D call: TRBD1 (6 bases). The CDR3 has 15 residues. Trimming removed 0 bases from V and 2 bases from J, with 10 bases in between. CDR1 is SGDLS and CDR2 is YYNGEE in the germline V gene. The CDR3 here is CASSVDEGVTDTQYF. CDR3 coding DNA: TGTGCCAGCAGCGTAGACGAGGGGGTCACAGATACGCAGTATTTT.

The V call is TRBV9, the J call TRBJ2-2, with D hard to call. The V and J ends lost 0 bases and 5 bases respectively, with 14 bases between them. Germline V lookup: CDR1 SGDLS, CDR2 YYNGEE. This CDR3 is 16 amino acids long. The chain's CDR3 is CASSVVGSRKTGELFF. The CDR3, as DNA: TGTGCCAGCAGCGTAGTGGGTAGCCGTAAGACCGGGGAGCTGTTTTTT.

This clone was counted a single time. The chain employs TRBV10-3 and TRBJ2-5; either TRBD1 or TRBD2 may supply D (5 bases each). This CDR3 is built from 13 residues. Trimming shortened V by 7 bases and J by 5 bases, and 14 bases separated the two germline ends. CDR1 is ENHRY, CDR2 SYGVKD, per germline. The chain's CDR3 is CAIMSVGTETQYF. The CDR3, as DNA: TGTGCCATCATGAGCGTGGGGACGGAGACCCAGTACTTC.

The chain carries TRBV10-3 and TRBJ2-5; the D is unclear. The CDR3 is made up of 14 amino acids. V was shortened by 2 bases and J by 5 bases, with 12 bases between the two germline ends. The V gene's germline CDR1 is ENHRY and CDR2 SYGVKD. CDR3 protein: CAISEPGVGETQYF. The CDR3 coding sequence is TGTGCCATCAGTGAGCCCGGCGTAGGCGAGACCCAGTACTTC.

This chain joins TRBV4-3 and TRBJ2-3; D is uncertain. CDR3 size: 15 residues. Germline values: CDR1 LGHNA, CDR2 YSLEER. The V end was cut by 0 bases, the J end by 5 bases, with 12 bases between. The CDR3 protein is CASSQDTDLGDTQYF. In DNA, the CDR3 is TGCGCCAGCAGCCAAGACACAGATTTAGGAGATACGCAGTATTTT.

As for this clone: One end of the junction fails to match germline, which may point to a read error. This chain connects TRBV19 to TRBJ1-1; D might be TRBD1 (5 bases). The CDR3 has 12 amino acids. Germline V CDR1 and CDR2: LNHDA, SQIVND (reference sequence). This chain's CDR3 is CSSAFRGGEAFF. In nucleotides, the CDR3 is TGCAGTAGCGCTTTTCGGGGGGGTGAAGCTTTCTTT.

The V and J genes are TRBV27 and TRBJ2-5; D ambiguous. The germline gives CDR1 MNHEY, CDR2 SMNVEV (reference sequence). V was pared by 3 bases and J by 5 bases, with 4 bases between. The CDR3 covers 11 residues. This CDR3 is CASSFQETQYF. For the CDR3, the DNA is TGTGCCAGCAGTTTTCAGGAGACCCAGTACTTC.

As concerns this clone: The junction and the germline gene differ at one end; a read error may be behind it. This chain connects TRBV5-3 to TRBJ2-2, with D hard to call. TRBV5-3 is an ORF for which the function is uncertain. The CDR3 sequence is 14 residues long. This CDR3 reads CASSLLGSSGELFF. CDR3 sequence (DNA): TGTGCCAGCAGCTTATTGGGTTCCTCCGGGGAGCTGTTTTTT.

The chain uses TRBV5-1 and TRBJ1-1, with 9 bases identical to TRBD1. This CDR3 has 16 residues. V was clipped by 7 bases and J by 1 base; unmatched bases: 11. Germline CDR1 is SGHRS and CDR2 is YFSETQ. CDR3 coding DNA: TGCGCCAGCGGGACAGGGCGCAACTTAGAGAACACTGAAGCTTTCTTT. It yields the protein CASGTGRNLENTEAFF. Together with reference TRBV5-1 and TRBJ1-1, the CDR3 gives the full variable domain: KAGVTQTPRYLIKTRGQQVTLSCSPISGHRSVSWYQQTPGQGLQFLFEYFSETQRNKGNFPGRFSGRQFSNSRSEMNVSTLELGDSALYLCASGTGRNLENTEAFFGQGTRLTVV.

Only one count was recorded for this clone. CDR3 in amino acids: CASSLRGYGYTF. CDR3 nucleotides: TGTGCCAGCAGTCTAAGGGGATATGGCTACACCTTC. This chain joins TRBV6-5 and TRBJ1-2, with D possibly TRBD1 on 5 matching bases. The CDR3 loop spans 12 amino acids. Looked up from germline, CDR1 is MNHEY and CDR2 is SVGAGI. The V end lost 5 bases, the J end lost 5 bases, and 9 bases lay between the germline ends.

The chain has TRBV4-1 and TRBJ2-5, with 9 bases that match TRBD2. Trimming took 1 base from V and 1 from J; bases not matched to a gene: 7. The CDR3 runs 17 residues. Germline values: CDR1 MGHRA, CDR2 YSYEKL. Here the CDR3 DNA reads TGCGCCAGCAGCCAAGGGAGCGGGGGGCTGATCCAAGAGACCCAGTACTTC. Its protein product is CASSQGSGGLIQETQYF.

The rearrangement uses TRBV30 and TRBJ2-7; 10 bases match TRBD2. Losses at the gene ends were 2 bases for V and 4 bases for J; bases not matched to a gene: 17. The CDR3 has 18 amino acids. Germline CDR1 reads GTSNPN; CDR2 reads SVGIG (reference sequence). The CDR3 loop reads CAWSPPPPRASGSYEQYF. The DNA for the CDR3 is TGTGCCTGGAGTCCTCCTCCGCCCAGGGCTAGCGGGAGTTACGAGCAGTACTTC.

This clone turned up a few times. This chain connects TRBV28 to TRBJ2-3; D may be TRBD1 (6 bases). Germline V gene sequence: CDR1 MDHEN, CDR2 SYDVKM. The V end was cut by 5 bases, the J end by 4 bases, with 16 bases between. The CDR3 contains 15 residues. CDR3 DNA: TGTGCCAGCAGTATCGTACAGGGCGTCGCAGATACGCAGTATTTT. Translating gives CASSIVQGVADTQYF. Combining the CDR3 with reference TRBV28 and TRBJ2-3 gives the whole variable domain DVKVTQSSRYLVKRTGEKVFLECVQDMDHENMFWYRQDPGLGLRLIYFSYDVKMKEKGDIPEGYSVSREKKERFSLILESASTNQTSMYLCASSIVQGVADTQYFGPGTRLTVL.